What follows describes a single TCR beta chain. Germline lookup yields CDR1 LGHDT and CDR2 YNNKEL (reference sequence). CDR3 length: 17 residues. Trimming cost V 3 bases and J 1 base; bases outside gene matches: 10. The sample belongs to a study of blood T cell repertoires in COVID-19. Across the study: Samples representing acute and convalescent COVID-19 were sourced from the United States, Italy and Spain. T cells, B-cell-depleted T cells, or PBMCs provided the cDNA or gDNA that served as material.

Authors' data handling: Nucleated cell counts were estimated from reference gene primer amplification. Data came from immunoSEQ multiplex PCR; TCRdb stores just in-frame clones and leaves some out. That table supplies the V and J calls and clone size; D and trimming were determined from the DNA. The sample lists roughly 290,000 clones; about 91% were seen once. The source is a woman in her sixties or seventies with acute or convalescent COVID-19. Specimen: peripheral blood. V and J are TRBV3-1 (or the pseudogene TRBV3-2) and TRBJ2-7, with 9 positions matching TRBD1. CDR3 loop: CASSQIAGTGYSYEQYF. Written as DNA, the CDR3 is TGTGCCAGCAGCCAGATTGCCGGGACAGGGTATTCCTACGAGCAGTACTTC.